These 28 T cell receptor beta chains came from one sample sequenced in a study of blood T cell repertoires in COVID-19. Sequencing was performed with immunoSEQ multiplex PCR; in TCRdb, only in-frame clones are kept and a portion is missing. The data contain 26,000 or so clones, roughly nine tenths of them singletons. Sequenced sample: peripheral blood. The receptor set was obtained from a man aged 60 to 75 with active COVID-19.

The chain recombines TRBV9 with TRBJ2-1; D might be TRBD2 (7 bases). This CDR3 contains 17 residues. Between the trimmed V and J ends, which lost 4 bases and 4 bases, there was a span of 21 bases. Germline V CDR1 and CDR2: SGDLS, YYNGEE. In DNA, the CDR3 is TGTGCCAGCAGCAAAGACCTAGGGGGGGCGAGGTACAATGAGCAGTTCTTC. Protein sequence: CASSKDLGGARYNEQFF.

The genes are TRBV5-1 and TRBJ1-1, with 9 bases lining up with TRBD1. The V and J ends lost 3 bases and 3 bases, in that order; junction bases with no gene match: 3. The CDR3 sequence is 14 residues long. Per germline, CDR1 SGHRS and CDR2 YFSETQ. CDR3: CASSSGQGDTEAFF. The CDR3 region has the DNA TGCGCCAGCAGCTCGGGACAGGGTGACACTGAAGCTTTCTTT.

The chain recombines TRBV5-3 with TRBJ1-6; weak D call: TRBD1 (5 bases). TRBV5-3 has ORF status, its function being uncertain. V gave up 4 bases and J gave up 6 bases, with 11 bases separating them. CDR3 size: 14 residues. The CDR3 sequence: CARSAAGPNSPLHF. For the CDR3, the DNA is TGTGCCAGAAGCGCGGCAGGGCCTAATTCACCCCTCCACTTT.

The rearrangement uses TRBV11-2 and TRBJ2-5; the match to TRBD2 covers 11 bases. The CDR3 loop spans 16 amino acids. Trimming at V came to 4 bases and at J to 2 bases, leaving 6 bases not matched to a gene. The germline V gene encodes CDR1 SGHAT and CDR2 FQNNGV. CDR3 sequence reads: CASSSGLAGGQETQYF. The CDR3 DNA reads as TGTGCCAGCAGCTCCGGACTAGCGGGCGGTCAAGAGACCCAGTACTTC.

This rearrangement joins TRBV6-5 to TRBJ2-5, with D possibly being TRBD1 (6 bases). The germline gives CDR1 MNHEY, CDR2 SVGAGI. The CDR3 has 16 amino acids. Trimming left V 2 bases short and J 4 bases short, with 17 bases between. In DNA, the CDR3 is TGTGCCAGCAGTTACCGAATACAGGAAGGGGGAGAGACCCAGTACTTC. The encoded protein is CASSYRIQEGGETQYF.

V gene TRBV19 combines with J gene TRBJ2-1, with D possibly matching TRBD1 (6 bases). The CDR3 is made up of 15 amino acids. The V gene's germline CDR1 is LNHDA and CDR2 SQIVND (reference sequence). V lost 4 bases and J lost 2, with 12 bases in between. CDR3 nucleotide sequence: TGTGCCAGTAGTACTACAGGGTATGCCTACAATGAGCAGTTCTTC. As protein: CASSTTGYAYNEQFF.

The chain is built from TRBV6-1 and TRBJ2-7, with D hard to call. The V gene's germline CDR1 is MNHNS and CDR2 SASEGT. CDR3 length: 14 residues. The V end was cut by 2 bases, the J end by 6 bases, with 14 bases between. The CDR3 bases are TGTGCCAGCAGTGAAAGTCCCTCTACGGGCGAGCAGTACTTC. This translates into CASSESPSTGEQYF.

The chain combines TRBV10-1 with TRBJ1-6; 7 bases are a match to TRBD1. V shed 5 bases, J shed 5 bases, and the junction held 6 bases outside the gene matches. CDR1 is WNHNN and CDR2 is SYGVQD in the germline V gene (reference sequence). The CDR3 consists of 15 residues. The CDR3: CASSPGTVDNSPLHF. The CDR3 bases are TGCGCCAGCAGTCCAGGGACAGTAGATAATTCACCCCTCCACTTT.

Here the CDR3 reads CASSPGQGRAYEQYF. The DNA for the CDR3 is TGCGCCAGCAGCCCGGGACAGGGCCGTGCCTACGAGCAGTACTTC. This sequence joins TRBV5-1 and TRBJ2-7; TRBD1 matches 9 bases. V trimming: 4 bases; J trimming: 2 bases; junction bases outside the gene matches: 7. The CDR3 sequence is 15 residues long. CDR1 SGHRS and CDR2 YFSETQ come from the germline V gene.

This clone was seen only once. The chain recombines TRBV2 with TRBJ1-2; 7 nucleotides line up with TRBD1. V shed 6 bases and J 6 bases; nucleotides not matched to a gene: 13. This CDR3 is 15 amino acids long. Germline loops: CDR1 SNHLY, CDR2 FYNNEI. In DNA form, the CDR3 reads TGTGCCAGCAGGGTATTAGGAGGGGGCGTGGATGGCTACACCTTC. Residues: CASRVLGGGVDGYTF. The full variable domain, rest sourced from reference TRBV2 and TRBJ1-2, is EPEVTQTPSHQVTQMGQEVILRCVPISNHLYFYWYRQILGQKVEFLVSFYNNEISEKSEIFDDQFSVERPDGSNFTLKIRSTKLEDSAMYFCASRVLGGGVDGYTFGSGTRLTVV.

CDR3: CTPGVPYEQYF. CDR3 in DNA: TGCACCCCAGGGGTCCCCTACGAGCAGTACTTC. The chain links TRBV20-1 to TRBJ2-7, with D possibly being TRBD1 (6 bases). The CDR3 runs 11 residues. Germline values: CDR1 DFQATT, CDR2 SNEGSKA (reference sequence).

The rearrangement links TRBV9 to TRBJ1-1, with D unclear. Germline-derived CDR1 and CDR2 are SGDLS and YYNGEE. The CDR3 runs to 14 residues. V shed 3 bases and J shed 0 bases, with 9 bases lying between them. Here the CDR3 DNA reads TGTGCCAGCAGCGCCAGTGCATTGAACACTGAAGCTTTCTTT. As protein: CASSASALNTEAFF.

CDR3 amino acids: CASSGTGGYEQYF. The CDR3 nucleotides read TGCGCCAGCAGCGGGACAGGGGGCTACGAGCAGTACTTC. The chain employs TRBV10-2 and TRBJ2-7, with 11 positions matching TRBD1. The trim removed 6 bases at V and 3 bases at J, leaving 1 base unmatched. The CDR3 consists of 13 residues. Germline values: CDR1 WSHSY, CDR2 SAAADI.

V usage is TRBV10-2 and J usage is TRBJ2-7; tentative D call: TRBD2 (6 bases). V lost 3 bases, J lost 4 bases, and 19 bases lay in between. Germline values: CDR1 WSHSY, CDR2 SAAADI. The CDR3 is 16 amino acids. CDR3 in amino acids: CASSEMAGPMEYEQYF. DNA of the CDR3: TGCGCCAGCAGTGAAATGGCGGGGCCCATGGAGTACGAGCAGTACTTC.

V usage is TRBV6-5 and J usage is TRBJ1-2, with TRBD1 as a possible D gene (5 bases). The CDR3 is made up of 15 amino acids. Germline lookup yields CDR1 MNHEY and CDR2 SVGAGI. Deletions cut 0 bases from V and 2 bases from J, with 10 bases between. CDR3 bases: TGTGCCAGCAGTTACTCGGGCAGGGCAAACTATGGCTACACCTTC. Translating it yields CASSYSGRANYGYTF.

The chain couples TRBV10-3 to TRBJ1-1; D perhaps matches TRBD1 (6 bases). CDR3 length: 12 amino acids. Trimming took 8 bases from V and 8 from J, leaving 15 bases between them. CDR1 is ENHRY, CDR2 SYGVKD, per germline. CDR3 sequence: CAIAIQGEEAFF. CDR3 coding DNA: TGTGCCATCGCCATACAGGGAGAAGAAGCTTTCTTT.

This sequence joins TRBV5-4 and TRBJ2-1; D is perhaps TRBD1 (6 bases). The ends were cut back, 2 bases at V and 6 bases at J, with 15 bases in the middle. This CDR3 has 15 amino acids. Germline CDR1 reads SGHNT; CDR2 reads YYREEE (reference sequence). The DNA of the CDR3 is TGTGCCAGCAGCTTCGACAGGCCCGCTGGCAATGAGCAGTTCTTC. It yields the protein CASSFDRPAGNEQFF.

V usage is TRBV12-3 or TRBV12-4 and J usage is TRBJ1-6; 9 bases agree with TRBD1. V lost 6 bases, J lost 10 bases, and 4 bases stayed unmatched. CDR3 size: 13 residues. CDR3: CASRDRGLSPLHF. The CDR3 DNA reads as TGTGCCAGCAGAGACAGGGGGTTATCACCCCTCCACTTT.

This chain joins TRBV28 and TRBJ2-2, with TRBD1 identical over 8 bases. The CDR3 consists of 15 residues. The ends lost 6 bases at V and 1 base at J; junction bases unmatched: 4. Germline V gives CDR1 MDHEN, CDR2 SYDVKM. CDR3 region: CASRPQGVNTGELFF. As DNA, the CDR3 is TGTGCCAGCAGGCCACAGGGGGTGAACACCGGGGAGCTGTTTTTT.

The chain carries TRBV2 and TRBJ1-6, with TRBD1 matching 7 bases. Germline V CDR1 and CDR2: SNHLY, FYNNEI. This CDR3 spans 13 amino acids. The V segment lost 6 bases and the J segment 9 bases; nucleotides outside the gene matches: 5. Written as DNA, the CDR3 is TGTGCCAGCAGGACAGGGCCAAGTTCACCCCTCCACTTT. Its protein product is CASRTGPSSPLHF.

This sequence joins TRBV10-3 and TRBJ2-4, with D possibly matching TRBD2 (6 bases). There are 12 residues in the CDR3. Trimming removed 8 bases from V and 4 bases from J, with 9 bases in between. CDR1 is ENHRY and CDR2 is SYGVKD in the germline V gene. CDR3 protein: CAIAGTKNIQYF. The CDR3 DNA is TGTGCCATCGCCGGGACTAAAAACATTCAGTACTTC.

The chain combines TRBV2 with TRBJ2-2; D is ambiguous. V was trimmed by 2 bases and J by 4 bases, leaving 5 bases between them. The V gene's germline CDR1 is SNHLY and CDR2 FYNNEI. The CDR3 is 13 residues long. CDR3 sequence (DNA): TGTGCCAGCAGTGAATCGGGCACCGGGGAGCTGTTTTTT. Its protein product is CASSESGTGELFF.

The chain joins TRBV3-1 (or the pseudogene TRBV3-2) to TRBJ2-4, with 10 bases fitting TRBD2. The junction had 4 bases not matched to a gene; V was cut back by 0 bases and J by 2 bases. The V gene's germline CDR1 is LGHDT and CDR2 YNNKEL (reference sequence). The CDR3 is 17 residues long. This chain's CDR3 is CASSQDQAGGPKNIQYF. The CDR3 coding sequence is TGTGCCAGCAGCCAAGACCAAGCGGGGGGGCCCAAAAACATTCAGTACTTC.

About this clone: Other DNA sequences in this sample translate to the same CDR3. The chain carries TRBV5-6 and TRBJ2-7; 9 bases are a match to TRBD1. V lost 0 bases to trimming and J lost 2 bases; unmatched junction nucleotides: 0. The CDR3 is made up of 14 amino acids. The germline V gene has CDR1 SGHDT and CDR2 YYEEEE. The CDR3 reads CASSLGQGAYEQYF. CDR3 in DNA: TGTGCCAGCAGCTTGGGACAGGGGGCCTACGAGCAGTACTTC.

CDR3 sequence reads: CASGARNTGELFF. The DNA for the CDR3 is TGTGCTAGTGGAGCAAGGAACACCGGGGAGCTGTTTTTT. The chain links TRBV12-5 to TRBJ2-2; no definite D call. Germline V gene sequence: CDR1 LGHNT, CDR2 FRNRAP. Trimming cost V 6 bases and J 1 base, with 6 bases left between them. The CDR3 is 13 amino acids.

The chain combines TRBV7-9 with TRBJ2-5; 9 bases fit TRBD1. Losses at the gene ends were 7 bases for V and 1 base for J; bases not matched to a gene: 10. The germline gives CDR1 SEHNR, CDR2 FQNEAQ (reference sequence). The CDR3 is 16 amino acids. The CDR3 loop is CASTLPSGQGQETQYF. The CDR3 DNA reads as TGTGCCAGCACGTTACCATCGGGACAGGGCCAAGAGACCCAGTACTTC.

V usage is TRBV5-1 and J usage is TRBJ1-1; D not resolved. From germline, CDR1 is SGHRS and CDR2 YFSETQ. The V end was cut by 0 bases, the J end by 4 bases, with 16 bases between. The length of the CDR3 is 16 residues. This CDR3 reads CASSLGSVPWSTEAFF. The DNA for the CDR3 is TGCGCCAGCAGCTTGGGCTCAGTCCCCTGGAGCACTGAAGCTTTCTTT.

The chain combines TRBV19 with TRBJ1-3, with D hard to call. CDR1 is LNHDA and CDR2 is SQIVND in the germline V gene (reference sequence). This CDR3 has 14 amino acids. Trimming removed 6 bases from V and 8 bases from J, with 17 bases in between. The CDR3 bases are TGTGCCAGTAGCAGTGGGAGGCAGCGGGACACCATATATTTT. Translated: CASSSGRQRDTIYF.